These 25 T cell receptor beta chains originate from one sample sequenced in a study of cytotoxic CD8 clonotypes in ibrutinib-treated CLL. The data were produced by immunoSEQ multiplex PCR, yet TCRdb's version contains in-frame clones alone and is incomplete. Here the sample spans around 310,000 clones, more than 65% being singletons. The sequenced sample was PBMCs, obtained before ibrutinib treatment. The receptors originated from a human donor with chronic lymphocytic leukemia.

This clone came up a few times. The chain employs TRBV10-3 and TRBJ2-1, with TRBD2 matching over 9 bases. Losses at the gene ends were 3 bases for V and 7 bases for J; bases not matched to a gene: 4. This CDR3 comprises 14 residues. From germline, CDR1 is ENHRY and CDR2 SYGVKD. CDR3 sequence: CAISEGLAGNEQFF. The CDR3 DNA follows: TGTGCCATCAGTGAAGGTCTAGCGGGGAATGAGCAGTTCTTC.

The chain uses TRBV27 and TRBJ1-5; the D is unclear. Deletions cut 0 bases from V and 6 bases from J, with 6 bases between. The CDR3 runs to 13 residues. Germline V CDR1 and CDR2: MNHEY, SMNVEV (reference sequence). CDR3 DNA: TGTGCCAGCAGTTTATCGGCGGGTCAGCCCCAGCATTTT. Translated: CASSLSAGQPQHF.

The chain couples TRBV18 to TRBJ1-1; perhaps TRBD1 as D (6 bases). Germline loops: CDR1 KGHSH, CDR2 LQKENI. The CDR3 consists of 15 residues. V gave up 4 bases and J gave up 4 bases, with 16 bases separating them. The DNA for the CDR3 is TGTGCCAGCTCACAAAGCGGGGGCCAGGGCACTGAAGCTTTCTTT. It yields the protein CASSQSGGQGTEAFF.

This sequence joins TRBV7-6 and TRBJ2-6, with 8 bases aligning to TRBD1. The germline gives CDR1 SGHVS, CDR2 FNYEAQ. CDR3 length equals 17 residues. With 5 bases clipped from V and 3 bases from J, the junction kept 9 bases outside the gene matches. The CDR3 DNA reads TGTGCCAGCAGCACACCCAGGGGGACAGGTGGGGCCAACGTCCTGACTTTC. The encoded protein is CASSTPRGTGGANVLTF.

In nucleotides, the CDR3 is TGTGCCACCAGCAGAGATCGGGACAGCGAGCAGTACTTC. It is translated as CATSRDRDSEQYF. This sequence joins TRBV15 and TRBJ2-7, with 7 bases aligning to TRBD1. CDR1 is LNHNV, CDR2 YYDKDF, per germline (reference sequence). The length of the CDR3 is 13 residues. The trim removed 0 bases at V and 6 bases at J, leaving 2 bases unmatched. Using reference TRBV15 and TRBJ2-7 for the parts outside the CDR3, the full variable domain is DAMVIQNPRYQVTQFGKPVTLSCSQTLNHNVMYWYQQKSSQAPKLLFHYYDKDFNNEADTPDNFQSRRPNTSFCFLDIRSPGLGDTAMYLCATSRDRDSEQYFGPGTRLTVT.

The chain carries TRBV7-9 and TRBJ2-7; 12 positions match TRBD2. From germline, CDR1 is SEHNR and CDR2 FQNEAQ (reference sequence). Trimming removed 6 bases from V and 0 bases from J; junction bases left unmatched: 3. The CDR3 loop spans 15 amino acids. CDR3 DNA sequence: TGTGCCAGCAGACTAGCGGGAGGTTCCTCCTACGAGCAGTACTTC. This gives the protein CASRLAGGSSYEQYF.

The chain is built from TRBV25-1 and TRBJ2-5; TRBD2 agrees at 14 bases. The V and J ends lost 4 bases and 2 bases, in that order; junction bases with no gene match: 3. The CDR3 extends over 16 amino acids. Germline CDR1 and CDR2: MGHDK and SYGVNS. Here the CDR3 reads CASSVGTSGRQETQYF. Written as DNA, the CDR3 is TGTGCCAGCAGTGTCGGGACTAGCGGGAGACAAGAGACCCAGTACTTC.

The chain joins TRBV5-1 to TRBJ2-7; TRBD1 matches 9 bases. The CDR3 spans 14 residues. V dropped 7 bases and J dropped 4; count of bases not matched to a gene: 9. Germline lookup yields CDR1 SGHRS and CDR2 YFSETQ. The CDR3 DNA follows: TGCGCCAGCGGACCGACAGGGGGGAATTACGAGCAGTACTTC. Protein: CASGPTGGNYEQYF. The full variable domain, completed using reference TRBV5-1 and TRBJ2-7, is KAGVTQTPRYLIKTRGQQVTLSCSPISGHRSVSWYQQTPGQGLQFLFEYFSETQRNKGNFPGRFSGRQFSNSRSEMNVSTLELGDSALYLCASGPTGGNYEQYFGPGTRLTVT.

This rearrangement joins TRBV29-1 to TRBJ2-1; TRBD2 aligns across 11 bases. The germline V gene has CDR1 SQVTM and CDR2 ANQGSEA. The CDR3 length is 16 residues. The trim removed 2 bases at V and 7 bases at J, leaving 10 bases unmatched. The CDR3 is CSVELQLAGVSNEQFF. The CDR3 DNA follows: TGCAGCGTTGAACTCCAACTAGCGGGAGTTAGTAATGAGCAGTTCTTC.

As DNA, the CDR3 is TGTGCCAGCAGTTTCCTAGCGCCCGGGGAGCTGTTTTTT. This sequence encodes CASSFLAPGELFF. The chain uses TRBV28 and TRBJ2-2; D is possibly TRBD2 (6 bases). Germline V gene sequence: CDR1 MDHEN, CDR2 SYDVKM. The CDR3 runs 13 residues. Trimming cost V 3 bases and J 6 bases, with 8 bases left between them.

This clone has a handful of counts. V usage is TRBV4-1 and J usage is TRBJ1-5, with D unresolved. The CDR3 spans 15 residues. Trimming shortened V by 0 bases and J by 9 bases, and 15 bases separated the two germline ends. Germline CDR1 MGHRA, CDR2 YSYEKL. The CDR3 region is CASSQELGSEWPQHF. CDR3 nucleotide sequence: TGCGCCAGCAGCCAAGAGTTGGGGAGCGAGTGGCCCCAGCATTTT.

Concerning this clone itself: One end of the junction does not line up with germline, which may come from a read error. V and J are TRBV7-7 and TRBJ2-5; D might be TRBD1 or TRBD2, each matching 6 bases. CDR1 is SSHAT and CDR2 is FNYEAQ in the germline V gene (reference sequence). The CDR3 has 15 amino acids. The CDR3 sequence: CASSLTGAVGETQYF. The CDR3 nucleotides read TGTGCTAGCAGCTTAACGGGGGCCGTCGGAGAGACCCAGTACTTC. The full variable domain, rest sourced from reference TRBV7-7 and TRBJ2-5, is GAGVSQSPRYKVTKRGQDVTLRCDPISSHATLYWYQQALGQGPEFLTYFNYEAQPDKSGLPSDRFSAERPEGSISTLTIQRTEQRDSAMYRCASSLTGAVGETQYFGPGTRLLVL.

V is TRBV6-5 and J is TRBJ2-7, with 7 bases aligning to TRBD2. Germline CDR1 and CDR2: MNHEY and SVGAGI. This CDR3 has 12 residues. V shed 8 bases and J 2 bases; nucleotides not matched to a gene: 3. The CDR3 bases are TGTGCCAGCGGGACTACTACCTACGAGCAGTACTTC. Translating gives CASGTTTYEQYF.

The chain joins TRBV4-2 to TRBJ1-1; no reliable D call. This CDR3 comprises 11 residues. V lost 6 bases to trimming and J lost 4 bases, with 6 bases between them. CDR1 LGHNA and CDR2 YNFKEQ come from the germline V gene. The CDR3 loop is CASREGTEAFF. The CDR3 DNA reads TGTGCCAGCAGGGAGGGCACTGAAGCTTTCTTT.

The V and J genes are TRBV9 and TRBJ1-1; 7 bases match TRBD1. The CDR3 runs 12 residues. V lost 7 bases and J lost 7; bases outside the gene matches: 7. Germline loops: CDR1 SGDLS, CDR2 YYNGEE. CDR3 sequence reads: CASSRTGLEAFF. In nucleotides, the CDR3 is TGTGCCAGCTCTCGGACAGGCCTTGAAGCTTTCTTT.

V usage is TRBV9 and J usage is TRBJ2-2; D remains unclear. The germline V and J ends were trimmed by 3 bases and 2 bases, with 11 bases remaining between them. The CDR3 sequence is 15 residues long. Germline V CDR1 and CDR2: SGDLS, YYNGEE. CDR3: CASSDPGTNTGELFF. In DNA, the CDR3 is TGTGCCAGCAGCGACCCGGGCACCAACACCGGGGAGCTGTTTTTT.

The V gene is TRBV6-1, the J gene TRBJ2-1; 7 bases map to TRBD1. CDR1 is MNHNS and CDR2 is SASEGT in the germline V gene. The J segment lost 9 bases and the V segment lost 4 bases, leaving 9 bases of the junction unmatched. The CDR3 contains 14 residues. DNA for the CDR3: TGTGCCAGCAGTGGGGCCTTCAGGGGGAGTGAGCAGTTCTTC. It encodes CASSGAFRGSEQFF.

This clone was counted a single time. This sequence joins TRBV2 and TRBJ2-7; 8 positions match TRBD2. In germline, CDR1 is SNHLY, CDR2 FYNNEI. The CDR3 covers 13 residues. J gave up 9 bases and V 4 bases, and 8 bases lay outside the gene matches. The CDR3 DNA follows: TGTGCCAGCAGTGCGGAAGCGGGAGCTCCGCAGTACTTC. Amino acid sequence: CASSAEAGAPQYF.

The chain has TRBV5-4 and TRBJ2-2; no clear D gene. The germline V and J ends were trimmed by 4 bases and 6 bases, with 13 bases remaining between them. Germline V gene data show CDR1 as SGHNT and CDR2 as YYREEE (reference sequence). The CDR3 is 14 amino acids. The CDR3 sequence is CASSPSTVSGELFF. The CDR3 bases are TGTGCCAGCAGCCCGAGTACTGTCTCCGGGGAGCTGTTTTTT.

The chain links TRBV7-2 to TRBJ2-1, with TRBD2 as a possible D gene (5 bases). Germline lookup yields CDR1 SGHTA and CDR2 FQGNSA. CDR3 length equals 16 residues. Trimming cost V 4 bases and J 2 bases, with 15 bases left between them. CDR3 protein: CASSSSYDYAYNEQFF. For the CDR3, the DNA is TGTGCCAGCAGCTCAAGCTATGACTATGCCTACAATGAGCAGTTCTTC.

This rearrangement joins TRBV7-2 to TRBJ2-7; no reliable D call. The CDR3 is 14 residues long. Germline CDR1 reads SGHTA; CDR2 reads FQGNSA. V was cut by 3 bases and J by 2 bases, with 11 bases left in between. The CDR3 DNA reads as TGTGCCAGCAGCTTGGCCCTGGCAACCTACGAGCAGTACTTC. The encoded protein is CASSLALATYEQYF.

The genes are TRBV11-2 and TRBJ1-2; TRBD1 is a possible D gene (6 bases). The CDR3 totals 14 residues. The V gene lost 5 bases and the J gene lost 2 bases, with 12 bases spanning the gap. Germline assignment: CDR1 SGHAT and CDR2 FQNNGV. CDR3 region: CASSPGTNNYGYTF. CDR3 in DNA: TGTGCCAGCAGCCCGGGGACAAACAACTATGGCTACACCTTC.

The V call is TRBV7-8, the J call TRBJ2-7; TRBD2 is a possible D gene (5 bases). V shed 4 bases and J shed 5 bases, with 21 bases lying between them. CDR1 is SGHVS and CDR2 is FQNEAQ in the germline V gene. This CDR3 contains 16 residues. The CDR3 DNA reads as TGTGCCAGCAGCTCCGAGGGCGCTAGTGCATCCGACGAGCAGTACTTC. This sequence encodes CASSSEGASASDEQYF.

This clone was picked up one time. J is TRBJ1-2 and V is TRBV2; D may be TRBD1 (5 bases). CDR3 length equals 12 residues. The germline CDR1 and CDR2 sequences are SNHLY and FYNNEI. V shed 6 bases and J shed 3 bases, with 8 bases lying between them. The CDR3: CASRGLDYGYTF. The CDR3 DNA sequence: TGTGCCAGCAGGGGGCTTGACTATGGCTACACCTTC.

This chain uses TRBV9 with TRBJ2-7; D might be TRBD1 (5 bases). CDR3 size: 12 residues. The V end lost 5 bases, the J end lost 4 bases, and 10 bases lay between the germline ends. Germline loops: CDR1 SGDLS, CDR2 YYNGEE. CDR3 nucleotides: TGTGCCAGCAGGCAAGGGGAATACGAGCAGTACTTC. It codes for CASRQGEYEQYF. Full variable domain (rest looked up from reference TRBV9 and TRBJ2-7): DSGVTQTPKHLITATGQRVTLRCSPRSGDLSVYWYQQSLDQGLQFLIQYYNGEERAKGNILERFSAQQFPDLHSELNLSSLELGDSALYFCASRQGEYEQYFGPGTRLTVT.